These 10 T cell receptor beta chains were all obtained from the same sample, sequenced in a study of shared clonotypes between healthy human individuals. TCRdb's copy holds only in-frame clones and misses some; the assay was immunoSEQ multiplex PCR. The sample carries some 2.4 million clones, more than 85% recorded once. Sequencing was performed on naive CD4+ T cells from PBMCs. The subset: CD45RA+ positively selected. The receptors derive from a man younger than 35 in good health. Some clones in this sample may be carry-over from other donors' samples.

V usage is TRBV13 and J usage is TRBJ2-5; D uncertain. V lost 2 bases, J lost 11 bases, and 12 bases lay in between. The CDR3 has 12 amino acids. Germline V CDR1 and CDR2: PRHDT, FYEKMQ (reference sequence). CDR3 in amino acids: CASSLWTKEQYF. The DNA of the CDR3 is TGTGCCAGCAGCTTATGGACGAAGGAGCAGTACTTC.

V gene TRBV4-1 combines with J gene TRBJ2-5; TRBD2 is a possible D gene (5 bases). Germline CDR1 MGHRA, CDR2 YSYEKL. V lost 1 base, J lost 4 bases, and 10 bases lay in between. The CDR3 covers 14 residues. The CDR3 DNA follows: TGCGCCAGCAGCCAAGTTTGGCGGGCAGAGACCCAGTACTTC. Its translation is CASSQVWRAETQYF.

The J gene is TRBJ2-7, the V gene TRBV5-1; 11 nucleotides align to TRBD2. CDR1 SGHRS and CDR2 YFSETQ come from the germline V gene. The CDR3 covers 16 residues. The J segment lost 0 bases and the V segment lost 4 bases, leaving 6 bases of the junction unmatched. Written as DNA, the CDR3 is TGCGCCAGCAGCGGGGGACTAGCGGACGTCTCCTACGAGCAGTACTTC. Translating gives CASSGGLADVSYEQYF.

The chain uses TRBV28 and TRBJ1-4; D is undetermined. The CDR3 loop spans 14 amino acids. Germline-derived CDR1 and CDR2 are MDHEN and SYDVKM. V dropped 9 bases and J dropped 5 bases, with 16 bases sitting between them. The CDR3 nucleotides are TGTGCCAGTCGATCGGTGGGGTTCAATGAAAAACTGTTTTTT. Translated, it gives CASRSVGFNEKLFF.

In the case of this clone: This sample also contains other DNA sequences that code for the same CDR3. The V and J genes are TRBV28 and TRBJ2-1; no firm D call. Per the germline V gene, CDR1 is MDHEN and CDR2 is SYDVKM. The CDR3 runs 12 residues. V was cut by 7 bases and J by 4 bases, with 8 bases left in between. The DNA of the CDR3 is TGTGCCAGCACCGGAGCATACAATGAGCAGTTCTTC. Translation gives CASTGAYNEQFF.

The CDR3 DNA reads TGTGCCAGCATCCAGGGGGGGAGCTCCTACAATGAGCAGTTCTTC. Its protein is CASIQGGSSYNEQFF. The chain carries TRBV6-5 and TRBJ2-1; the D call may be TRBD1 or TRBD2 (7 bases each). Trimming cost V 7 bases and J 0 bases, with 13 bases left between them. CDR3 length equals 15 residues. Germline-derived CDR1 and CDR2 are MNHEY and SVGAGI.

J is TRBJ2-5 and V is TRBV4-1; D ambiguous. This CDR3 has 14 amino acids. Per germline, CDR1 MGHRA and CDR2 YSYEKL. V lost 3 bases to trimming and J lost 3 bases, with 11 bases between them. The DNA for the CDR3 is TGCGCCAGCAGCCACCTGCGACACAAAGAGACCCAGTACTTC. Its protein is CASSHLRHKETQYF.

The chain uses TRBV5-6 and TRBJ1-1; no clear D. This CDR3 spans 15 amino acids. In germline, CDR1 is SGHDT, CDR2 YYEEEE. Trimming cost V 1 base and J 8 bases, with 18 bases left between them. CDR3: CASSLSGRALPEAFF. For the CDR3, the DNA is TGTGCCAGCAGCTTGAGTGGGAGGGCCCTACCCGAAGCTTTCTTT.

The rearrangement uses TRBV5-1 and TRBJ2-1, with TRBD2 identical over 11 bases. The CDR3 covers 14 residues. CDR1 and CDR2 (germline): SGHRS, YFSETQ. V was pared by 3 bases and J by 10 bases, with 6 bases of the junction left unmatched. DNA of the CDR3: TGCGCCAGCAGCTCGACTAGCGGGACTAACGAGCAGTTCTTC. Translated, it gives CASSSTSGTNEQFF.

The CDR3 sequence is CASRGDQGYTEAFF. CDR3 sequence (DNA): TGCGCCAGCAGAGGTGATCAGGGTTACACTGAAGCTTTCTTT. This rearrangement joins TRBV5-1 to TRBJ1-1, with D tentatively TRBD1 (5 bases). The CDR3 length is 14 residues. V lost 5 bases, J lost 3 bases, and 14 bases lay in between. Germline CDR1 reads SGHRS; CDR2 reads YFSETQ.